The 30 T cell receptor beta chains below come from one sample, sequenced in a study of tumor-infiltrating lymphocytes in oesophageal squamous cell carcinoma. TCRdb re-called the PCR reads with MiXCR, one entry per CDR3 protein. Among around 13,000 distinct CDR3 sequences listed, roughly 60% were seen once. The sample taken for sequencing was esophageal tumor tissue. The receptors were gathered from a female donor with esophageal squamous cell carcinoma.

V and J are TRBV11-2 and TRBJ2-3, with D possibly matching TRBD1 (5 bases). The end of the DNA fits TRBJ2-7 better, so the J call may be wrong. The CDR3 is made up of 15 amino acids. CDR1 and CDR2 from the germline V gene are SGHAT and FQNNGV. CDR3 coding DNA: TGTGCCAGCAGCTTAAAAGGGGCAGGCCCATACGAGCAGTACTTC. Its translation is CASSLKGAGPYEQYF.

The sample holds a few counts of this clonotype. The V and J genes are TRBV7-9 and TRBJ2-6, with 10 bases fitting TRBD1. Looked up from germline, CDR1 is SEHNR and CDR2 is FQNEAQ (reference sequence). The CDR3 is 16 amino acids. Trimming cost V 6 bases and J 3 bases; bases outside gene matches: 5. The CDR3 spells CASSRQGADGANVLTF. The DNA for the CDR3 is TGTGCCAGCAGTCGACAGGGGGCCGATGGGGCCAACGTCCTGACTTTC.

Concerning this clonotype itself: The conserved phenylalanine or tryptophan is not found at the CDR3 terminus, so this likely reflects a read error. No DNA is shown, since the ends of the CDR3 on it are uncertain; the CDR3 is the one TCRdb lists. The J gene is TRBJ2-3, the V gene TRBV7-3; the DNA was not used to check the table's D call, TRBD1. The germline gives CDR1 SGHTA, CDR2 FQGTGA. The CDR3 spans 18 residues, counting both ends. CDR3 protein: CASSLTSGQFPYGYTFGP.

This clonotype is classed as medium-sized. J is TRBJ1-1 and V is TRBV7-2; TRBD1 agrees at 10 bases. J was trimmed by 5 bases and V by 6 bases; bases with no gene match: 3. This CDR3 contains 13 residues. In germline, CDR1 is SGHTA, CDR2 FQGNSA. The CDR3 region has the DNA TGTGCCAGCAGACGGACAGGGGGGACTGAAGCTTTCTTT. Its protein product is CASRRTGGTEAFF.

As DNA, the CDR3 is TGTGCCAGCAGTCCGGCAAATGATGGGGGGGGTAAAAACATTCAGTACTTC. Its translation: CASSPANDGGGKNIQYF. The chain has TRBV27 and TRBJ2-4; TRBD2 matches at 7 bases. The CDR3 contains 17 residues. V dropped 5 bases and J dropped 4; count of bases not matched to a gene: 14. Germline V CDR1 and CDR2: MNHEY, SMNVEV (reference sequence).

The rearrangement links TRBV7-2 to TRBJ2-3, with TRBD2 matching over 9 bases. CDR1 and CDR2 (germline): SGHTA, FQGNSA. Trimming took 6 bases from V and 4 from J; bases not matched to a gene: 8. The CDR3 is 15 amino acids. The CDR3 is CASRMTSGEADTQYF. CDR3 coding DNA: TGTGCCAGCAGGATGACTAGCGGTGAGGCAGATACGCAGTATTTT.

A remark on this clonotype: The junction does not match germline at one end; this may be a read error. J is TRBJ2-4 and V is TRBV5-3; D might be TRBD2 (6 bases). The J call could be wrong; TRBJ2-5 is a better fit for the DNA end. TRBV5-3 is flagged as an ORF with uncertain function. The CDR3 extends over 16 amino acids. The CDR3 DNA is TGCGCCAGCAGCCAGGGAGGTAGGCAGACCCAAGAGACCCAGTACTTC. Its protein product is CASSQGGRQTQETQYF.

CDR3 DNA sequence: TGTGCCAGCAGCTTAGGCCCCCACGAGGGGGAGGCTCGATGGAATGAGCAGTTCTTC. The encoded protein is CASSLGPHEGEARWNEQFF. J is TRBJ2-7 and V is TRBV7-3; D tentatively reads TRBD1 or TRBD2 (6 bases each). With the DNA end fitting TRBJ2-1 better, the J assignment may be wrong. There are 19 residues in the CDR3. Germline assignment: CDR1 SGHTA and CDR2 FQGTGA.

The CDR3 nucleotides read TGTGCCAGCAGCCCCTGGTCAAACTCCTACAATGAGCAGTACTTC. Amino acid sequence: CASSPWSNSYNEQYF. The chain has TRBV28 and TRBJ2-5, with no clear D. Germline V gene data show CDR1 as MDHEN and CDR2 as SYDVKM. The V gene lost 6 bases and the J gene lost 11 bases, with 25 bases spanning the gap. The CDR3 is 15 amino acids.

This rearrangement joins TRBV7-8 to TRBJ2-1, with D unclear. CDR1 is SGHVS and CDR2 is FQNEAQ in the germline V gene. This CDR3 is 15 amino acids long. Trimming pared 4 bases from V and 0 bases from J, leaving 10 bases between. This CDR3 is CASSYRQSSYNEQFF. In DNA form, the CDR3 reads TGTGCCAGCAGCTACAGACAAAGCTCCTACAATGAGCAGTTCTTC. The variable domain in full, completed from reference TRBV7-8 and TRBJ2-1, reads GAGVSQSPRYKVAKRGQDVALRCDPISGHVSLFWYQQALGQGPEFLTYFQNEAQLDKSGLPSDRFFAERPEGSVSTLKIQRTQQEDSAVYLCASSYRQSSYNEQFFGPGTRLTVL.

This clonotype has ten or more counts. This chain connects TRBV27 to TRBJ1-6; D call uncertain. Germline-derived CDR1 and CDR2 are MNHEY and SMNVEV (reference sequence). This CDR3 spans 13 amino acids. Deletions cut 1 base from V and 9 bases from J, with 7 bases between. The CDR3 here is CASSLLDGSPLHF. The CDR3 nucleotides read TGTGCCAGCAGTTTATTAGACGGTTCACCCCTCCACTTT.

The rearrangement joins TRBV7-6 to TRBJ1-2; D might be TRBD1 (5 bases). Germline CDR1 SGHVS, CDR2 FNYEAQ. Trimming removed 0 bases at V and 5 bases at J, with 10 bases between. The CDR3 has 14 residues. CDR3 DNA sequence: TGTGCCAGCAGCTTAGCACGGGGCAAGTATGGCTACACCTTC. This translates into CASSLARGKYGYTF.

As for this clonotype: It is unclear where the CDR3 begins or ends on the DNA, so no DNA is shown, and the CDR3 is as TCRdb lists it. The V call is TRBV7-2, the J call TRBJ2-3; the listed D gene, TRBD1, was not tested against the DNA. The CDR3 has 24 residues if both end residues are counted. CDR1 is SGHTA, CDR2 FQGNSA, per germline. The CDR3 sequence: CASSLRTGKHNEQFFGPGTDTQYF.

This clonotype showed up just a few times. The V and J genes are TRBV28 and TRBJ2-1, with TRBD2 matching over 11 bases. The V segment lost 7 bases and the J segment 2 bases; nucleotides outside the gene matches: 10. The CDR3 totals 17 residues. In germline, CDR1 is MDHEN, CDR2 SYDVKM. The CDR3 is CASTRTSGGPTYNEQFF. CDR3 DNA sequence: TGTGCCAGCACACGCACTAGCGGGGGACCTACCTACAATGAGCAGTTCTTC.

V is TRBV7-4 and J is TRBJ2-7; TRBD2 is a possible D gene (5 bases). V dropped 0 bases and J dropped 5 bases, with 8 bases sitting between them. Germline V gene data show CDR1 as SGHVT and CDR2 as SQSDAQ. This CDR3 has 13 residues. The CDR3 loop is CASSLARVNEQYF. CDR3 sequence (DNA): TGTGCCAGCAGCTTAGCGCGGGTAAACGAGCAGTACTTC.

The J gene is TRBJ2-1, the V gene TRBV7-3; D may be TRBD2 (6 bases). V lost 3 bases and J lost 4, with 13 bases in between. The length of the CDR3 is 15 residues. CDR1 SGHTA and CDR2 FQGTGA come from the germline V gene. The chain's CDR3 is CASSLLGGTYNEQFF. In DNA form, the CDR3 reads TGTGCCAGCAGCTTGTTGGGTGGGACTTACAATGAGCAGTTCTTC.

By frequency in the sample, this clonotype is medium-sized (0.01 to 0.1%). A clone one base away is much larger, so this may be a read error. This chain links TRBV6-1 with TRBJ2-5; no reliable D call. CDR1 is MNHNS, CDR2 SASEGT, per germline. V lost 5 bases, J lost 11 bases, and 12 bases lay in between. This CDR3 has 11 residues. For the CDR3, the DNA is TGTGCCAGCAGTCTCGGCAATGAGCAGTACTTC. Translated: CASSLGNEQYF.

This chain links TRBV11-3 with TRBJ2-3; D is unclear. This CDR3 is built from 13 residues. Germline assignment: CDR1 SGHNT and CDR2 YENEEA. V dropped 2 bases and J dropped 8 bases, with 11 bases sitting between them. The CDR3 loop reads CASSLNKAGTQYF. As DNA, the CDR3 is TGTGCCAGCAGCTTAAACAAGGCCGGTACGCAGTATTTT.

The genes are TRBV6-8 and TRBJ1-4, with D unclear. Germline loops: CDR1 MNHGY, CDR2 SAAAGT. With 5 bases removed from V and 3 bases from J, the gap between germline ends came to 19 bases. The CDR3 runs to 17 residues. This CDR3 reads CASSKGRPWGPNEKLFF. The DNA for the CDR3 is TGTGCCAGCAGTAAAGGACGGCCGTGGGGTCCTAATGAAAAACTGTTTTTT.

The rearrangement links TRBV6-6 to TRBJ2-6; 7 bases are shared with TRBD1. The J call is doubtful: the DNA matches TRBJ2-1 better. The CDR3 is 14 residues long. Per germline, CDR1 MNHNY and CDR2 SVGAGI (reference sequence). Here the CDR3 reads CASSYSRDSNEQFF. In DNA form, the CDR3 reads TGTGCCAGCAGTTACTCGAGGGACAGCAATGAGCAGTTCTTC.

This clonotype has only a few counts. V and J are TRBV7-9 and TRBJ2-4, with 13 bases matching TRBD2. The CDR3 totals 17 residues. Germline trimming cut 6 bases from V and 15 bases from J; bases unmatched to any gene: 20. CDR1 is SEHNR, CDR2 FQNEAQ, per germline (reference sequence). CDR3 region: CASRPTSGGANTGELYF. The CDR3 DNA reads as TGTGCCAGCAGACCTACTAGCGGGGGGGCGAACACCGGGGAGCTGTACTTC.

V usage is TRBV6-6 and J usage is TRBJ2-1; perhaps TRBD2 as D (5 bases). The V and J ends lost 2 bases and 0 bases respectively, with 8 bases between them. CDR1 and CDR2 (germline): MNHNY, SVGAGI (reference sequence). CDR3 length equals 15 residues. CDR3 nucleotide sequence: TGTGCCAGCAGTTACCGGGGAAGCTCCTACAATGAGCAGTTCTTC. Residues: CASSYRGSSYNEQFF.

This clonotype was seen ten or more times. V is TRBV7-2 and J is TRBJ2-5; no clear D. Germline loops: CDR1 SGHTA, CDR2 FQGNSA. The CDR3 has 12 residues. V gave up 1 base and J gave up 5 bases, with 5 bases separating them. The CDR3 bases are TGTGCCAGCAGCTTAGGGCGGGAGACCCAGTACTTC. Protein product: CASSLGRETQYF.

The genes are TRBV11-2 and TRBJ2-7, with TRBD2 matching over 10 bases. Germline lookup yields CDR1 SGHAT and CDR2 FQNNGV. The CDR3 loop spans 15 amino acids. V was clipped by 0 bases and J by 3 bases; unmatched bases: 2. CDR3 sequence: CASSLDTSGNYEQYF. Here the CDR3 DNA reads TGTGCCAGCAGCTTAGACACTAGCGGGAACTACGAGCAGTACTTC.

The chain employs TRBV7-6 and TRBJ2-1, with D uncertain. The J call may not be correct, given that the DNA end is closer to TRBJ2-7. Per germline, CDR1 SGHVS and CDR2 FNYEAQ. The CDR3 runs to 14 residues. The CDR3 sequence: CASSLGPLIYEQYF. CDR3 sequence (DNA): TGTGCCAGCAGCTTAGGACCGTTAATATACGAGCAGTACTTC.

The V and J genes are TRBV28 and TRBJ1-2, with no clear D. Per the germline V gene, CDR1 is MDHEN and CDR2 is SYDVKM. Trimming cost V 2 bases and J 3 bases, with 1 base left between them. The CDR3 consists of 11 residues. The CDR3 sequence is CASSLDYGYTF. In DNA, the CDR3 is TGTGCCAGCAGTTTAGACTATGGCTACACCTTC.

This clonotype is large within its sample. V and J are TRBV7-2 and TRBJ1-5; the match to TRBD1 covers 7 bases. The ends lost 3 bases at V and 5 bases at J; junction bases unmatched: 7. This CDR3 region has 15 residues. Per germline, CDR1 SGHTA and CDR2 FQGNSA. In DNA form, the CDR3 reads TGTGCCAGCAGCTTGTTCGTGACAGGGCATCAGCCCCAGCATTTT. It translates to CASSLFVTGHQPQHF. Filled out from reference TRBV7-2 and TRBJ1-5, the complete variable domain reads GAGVSQSPSNKVTEKGKDVELRCDPISGHTALYWYRQSLGQGLEFLIYFQGNSAPDKSGLPSDRFSAERTGGSVSTLTIQRTQQEDSAVYLCASSLFVTGHQPQHFGDGTRLSIL.

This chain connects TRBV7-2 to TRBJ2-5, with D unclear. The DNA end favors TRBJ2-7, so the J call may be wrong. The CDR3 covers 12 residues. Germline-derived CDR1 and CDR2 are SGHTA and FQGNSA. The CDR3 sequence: CASSDYTYEQYF. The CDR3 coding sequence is TGTGCCAGCAGCGATTATACCTACGAGCAGTACTTC.

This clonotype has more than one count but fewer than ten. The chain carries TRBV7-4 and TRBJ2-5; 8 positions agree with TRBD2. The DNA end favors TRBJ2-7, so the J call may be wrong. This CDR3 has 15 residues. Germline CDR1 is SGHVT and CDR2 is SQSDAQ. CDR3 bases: TGTGCCAGCAGCTTAGCCGGGACTAGGGAAGACGAGCAGTACTTC. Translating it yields CASSLAGTREDEQYF.

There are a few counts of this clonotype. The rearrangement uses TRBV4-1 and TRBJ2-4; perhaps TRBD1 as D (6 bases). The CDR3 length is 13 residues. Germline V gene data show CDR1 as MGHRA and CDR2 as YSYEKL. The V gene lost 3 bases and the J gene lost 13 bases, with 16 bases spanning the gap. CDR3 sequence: CASSQETGNEQYF. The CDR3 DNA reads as TGCGCCAGCAGCCAGGAGACAGGCAATGAGCAGTACTTC.